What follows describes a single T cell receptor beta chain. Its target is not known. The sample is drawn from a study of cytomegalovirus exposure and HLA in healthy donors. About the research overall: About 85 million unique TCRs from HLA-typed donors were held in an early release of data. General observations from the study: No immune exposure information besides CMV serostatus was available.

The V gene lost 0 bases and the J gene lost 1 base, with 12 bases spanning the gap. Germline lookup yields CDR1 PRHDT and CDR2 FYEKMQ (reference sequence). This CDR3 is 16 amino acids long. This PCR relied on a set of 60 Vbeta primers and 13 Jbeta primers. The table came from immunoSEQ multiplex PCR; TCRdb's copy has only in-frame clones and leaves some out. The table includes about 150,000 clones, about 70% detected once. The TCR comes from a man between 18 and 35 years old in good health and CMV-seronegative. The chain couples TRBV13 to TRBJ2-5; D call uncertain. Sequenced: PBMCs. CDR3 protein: CASSLGSGYFQETQYF. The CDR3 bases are TGTGCCAGCAGCTTAGGATCCGGGTACTTCCAAGAGACCCAGTACTTC.